A single T cell receptor (beta chain) is shown here with its context. Its target is unknown. Only in-frame clones appear in the TCRdb table, and some are missing; sequencing was by immunoSEQ multiplex PCR. This sample yields hundreds of thousands of clones, of which 90% to 96% are seen a single time; under 0.06% belongs to the top ten. These data come from a study of shared clonotypes between healthy human individuals. General study points: Generally, estimated richness proved larger in naive subsets than it did in memory subsets.

V lost 3 bases, J lost 6 bases, and 17 bases lay in between. The CDR3 runs to 15 residues. Per germline, CDR1 LNHDA and CDR2 SQIVND (reference sequence). The V gene is TRBV19, the J gene TRBJ1-1; D unresolved. This TCR was recovered from a woman in her 30s in good health. The specimen was naive CD4+ T cells sorted from blood. The subset is: CD45RA+ positively selected. In DNA form, the CDR3 reads TGTGCCAGTAGTATTCGCACTGTAGGAACCGCTGAAGCTTTCTTT. It translates to CASSIRTVGTAEAFF. The full variable domain, rest sourced from reference TRBV19 and TRBJ1-1, is DGGITQSPKYLFRKEGQNVTLSCEQNLNHDAMYWYRQDPGQGLRLIYYSQIVNDFQKGDIAEGYSVSREKKESFPLTVTSAQKNPTAFYLCASSIRTVGTAEAFFGQGTRLTVV.